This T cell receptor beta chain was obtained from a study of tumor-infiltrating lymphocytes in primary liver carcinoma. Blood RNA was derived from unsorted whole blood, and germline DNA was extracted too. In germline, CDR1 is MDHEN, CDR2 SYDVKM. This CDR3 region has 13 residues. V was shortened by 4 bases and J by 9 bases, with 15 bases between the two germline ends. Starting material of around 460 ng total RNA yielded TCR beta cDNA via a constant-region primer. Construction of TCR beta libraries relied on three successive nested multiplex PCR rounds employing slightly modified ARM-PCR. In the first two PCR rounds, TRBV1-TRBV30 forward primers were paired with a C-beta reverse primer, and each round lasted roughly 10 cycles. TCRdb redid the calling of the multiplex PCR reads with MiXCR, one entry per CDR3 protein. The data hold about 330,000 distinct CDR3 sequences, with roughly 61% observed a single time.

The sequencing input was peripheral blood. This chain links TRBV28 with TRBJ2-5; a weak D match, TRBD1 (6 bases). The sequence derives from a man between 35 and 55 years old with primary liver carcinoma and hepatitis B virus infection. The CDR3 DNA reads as TGTGCCAGCAGTTCACACAGGGATGAGGCCCAGTACTTC. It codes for CASSSHRDEAQYF.